Each of the 16 T cell receptor beta chains below was sequenced from the same sample in a study of shared clonotypes between healthy human individuals. Profiling relied on immunoSEQ multiplex PCR, and the TCRdb table lists in-frame clones only, not all of them. The sample lists 600,000 to 700,000 clones; 73% were seen once. Material: memory CD4+ T cells sorted from blood. Specified subset: CD45RA-negative fraction. These receptors all stem from a young woman in good health.

This clone came up a few times. This sequence joins TRBV2 and TRBJ2-2, with D tentatively TRBD1 (5 bases). CDR3 length equals 16 residues. Germline V lookup: CDR1 SNHLY, CDR2 FYNNEI. V lost 2 bases and J 0 bases, leaving 10 bases between the germline ends. The CDR3 loop reads CASSEMTVANTGELFF. DNA for the CDR3: TGTGCCAGCAGTGAAATGACAGTCGCGAACACCGGGGAGCTGTTTTTT.

V is TRBV6-5 and J is TRBJ1-4; no definite D call. The germline gives CDR1 MNHEY, CDR2 SVGAGI. This CDR3 is 13 amino acids long. Trimming stripped 5 bases from V and 7 bases from J, with 11 bases between. CDR3: CASSGSLSEKLFF. The CDR3 DNA reads as TGTGCCAGCAGTGGGTCACTTAGTGAAAAACTGTTTTTT.

The chain employs TRBV7-2 and TRBJ1-1; maybe TRBD1 (6 bases). V lost 7 bases and J 1 base, leaving 16 bases between the germline ends. Germline V lookup: CDR1 SGHTA, CDR2 FQGNSA. The CDR3 spans 15 residues. In nucleotides, the CDR3 is TGTGCCAGCACCTGGGGGGCGGGAACGAACACTGAAGCTTTCTTT. Encoded protein: CASTWGAGTNTEAFF.

The CDR3 region has the DNA TGTGCCAGCAGTTACGGCGGAAGACGGGGCTACGAGCAGTACTTC. This encodes CASSYGGRRGYEQYF. This chain connects TRBV6-5 to TRBJ2-7, with a tentative D call TRBD2 (5 bases). V dropped 2 bases and J dropped 3 bases, with 14 bases sitting between them. The length of the CDR3 is 15 residues. Germline CDR1 and CDR2: MNHEY and SVGAGI.

This chain links TRBV7-2 with TRBJ2-7; 10 bases line up with TRBD2. Looked up from germline, CDR1 is SGHTA and CDR2 is FQGNSA. J was trimmed by 5 bases and V by 5 bases; bases with no gene match: 18. CDR3 length: 18 residues. The CDR3 region has the DNA TGTGCCAGCAGCAAAAATAGCCTAGCGGGAGTGGTAATCGACGAGCAGTACTTC. It is translated as CASSKNSLAGVVIDEQYF.

This chain links TRBV30 with TRBJ1-2; 11 bases align to TRBD1. Germline V lookup: CDR1 GTSNPN, CDR2 SVGIG (reference sequence). V gave up 5 bases and J gave up 6 bases; unmatched junction bases: 8. The CDR3 sequence is 14 residues long. CDR3 sequence reads: CAWVRTGGANGYTF. The CDR3 bases are TGTGCCTGGGTCCGGACAGGGGGCGCGAATGGCTACACCTTC.

V gene TRBV5-4 combines with J gene TRBJ2-3; D remains unclear. The germline V gene has CDR1 SGHNT and CDR2 YYREEE (reference sequence). The CDR3 is 11 residues long. V was shortened by 0 bases and J by 7 bases, with 3 bases between the two germline ends. The CDR3 nucleotides are TGTGCCAGCAGCTTGGATCATACGCAGTATTTT. Translation gives CASSLDHTQYF.

The J gene is TRBJ1-1, the V gene TRBV2; 9 bases are a match to TRBD1. Trimming at V came to 6 bases and at J to 4 bases, leaving 6 bases not matched to a gene. The CDR3 is 14 amino acids. The V gene's germline CDR1 is SNHLY and CDR2 FYNNEI. The CDR3 nucleotides are TGTGCCAGCAGAGGGACAGGGTTCAGCACTGAAGCTTTCTTT. The encoded protein is CASRGTGFSTEAFF.

The chain combines TRBV6-5 with TRBJ2-7; TRBD1 matches 9 bases. There are 15 residues in the CDR3. V lost 4 bases, J lost 3 bases, and 7 bases stayed unmatched. Germline values: CDR1 MNHEY, CDR2 SVGAGI. CDR3 sequence reads: CASSWGGTGNYEQYF. DNA of the CDR3: TGTGCCAGCAGTTGGGGAGGGACAGGGAACTACGAGCAGTACTTC.

In its sample, this clone was seen a few times. This chain joins TRBV18 and TRBJ2-1, with 10 bases fitting TRBD2. Germline-derived CDR1 and CDR2 are KGHSH and LQKENI. V was pared by 3 bases and J by 7 bases, with 9 bases of the junction left unmatched. This CDR3 contains 16 residues. DNA of the CDR3: TGTGCCAGCTCACCGGGAGGAGCGGGAGGGCGGAATGAGCAGTTCTTC. Amino acid sequence: CASSPGGAGGRNEQFF.

This clone was observed a handful of times. The rearrangement uses TRBV27 and TRBJ1-1; D remains ambiguous. This CDR3 region has 16 residues. V was shortened by 5 bases and J by 0 bases, with 16 bases between the two germline ends. The germline V gene encodes CDR1 MNHEY and CDR2 SMNVEV (reference sequence). The CDR3, as DNA: TGTGCCAGCAGTCCCCGGATGGGTCTTATGAACACTGAAGCTTTCTTT. Protein sequence: CASSPRMGLMNTEAFF.

This chain connects TRBV5-4 to TRBJ1-4; D might be TRBD1 (5 bases). The germline V gene has CDR1 SGHNT and CDR2 YYREEE (reference sequence). The CDR3 covers 14 residues. Trimming pared 3 bases from V and 7 bases from J, leaving 13 bases between. CDR3 nucleotide sequence: TGTGCCAGCAGCTCGTCCAGGGAAAGTGAAAAACTGTTTTTT. Translating it yields CASSSSRESEKLFF.

The chain couples TRBV21-1 to TRBJ2-5; TRBD2 is the table's D call and was not checked against the DNA. TRBV21-1 is annotated as a pseudogene. The CDR3 runs to 16 residues. The CDR3 protein is CANLGGLAGFQETQYF. CDR3 DNA sequence: TGTGCCAACCTGGGGGGACTAGCGGGATTCCAAGAGACCCAGTACTTC.

This rearrangement joins TRBV7-2 to TRBJ2-5; D is unclear. Germline CDR1 is SGHTA and CDR2 is FQGNSA. V was cut by 5 bases and J by 0 bases, with 7 bases left in between. This CDR3 spans 13 amino acids. Here the CDR3 reads CASSRTHQETQYF. CDR3 coding DNA: TGTGCCAGCAGCAGAACCCACCAAGAGACCCAGTACTTC. The whole variable domain, remainder taken from reference TRBV7-2 and TRBJ2-5, is GAGVSQSPSNKVTEKGKDVELRCDPISGHTALYWYRQSLGQGLEFLIYFQGNSAPDKSGLPSDRFSAERTGGSVSTLTIQRTQQEDSAVYLCASSRTHQETQYFGPGTRLLVL.

The rearrangement uses TRBV2 and TRBJ1-4; D might be TRBD1 (6 bases). Per germline, CDR1 SNHLY and CDR2 FYNNEI. V gave up 8 bases and J gave up 0 bases, with 19 bases separating them. CDR3 size: 17 residues. The CDR3 nucleotides are TGTGCCAGCTCGGCGCTTCCGGGGGCCGCAACTAATGAAAAACTGTTTTTT. This codes for CASSALPGAATNEKLFF.

J is TRBJ2-6 and V is TRBV2, with a tentative D call TRBD1 (6 bases). V dropped 7 bases and J dropped 4 bases, with 14 bases sitting between them. The CDR3 contains 15 residues. In germline, CDR1 is SNHLY, CDR2 FYNNEI. The CDR3 nucleotides read TGTGCCAGCAAAGCACAGGGCTACGGGGCCAACGTCCTGACTTTC. Its protein product is CASKAQGYGANVLTF.